The next 23 T cell receptor beta chains were all read from a single sample in a study of CD8 T cells in Susac syndrome. RNA, at about 0.5 to 1 ug, was reverse transcribed with random hexamers. One entry per CDR3 protein results from TCRdb running MiXCR on the immunoSEQ multiplex PCR reads. The sample shows over 100,000 distinct CDR3 sequences, about 90% of them seen only once. The sample taken for sequencing was CD4+ T cells from PBMCs. These receptors were collected from a human donor in good health.

The DNA for the CDR3 is TGTGCCAGCGCTGTTAGCGGGAGTTACAATGAGCAGTTCTTC. Translation: CASAVSGSYNEQFF. The V gene is TRBV6-5, the J gene TRBJ2-1, with 9 nucleotides matching TRBD2. Looked up from germline, CDR1 is MNHEY and CDR2 is SVGAGI. CDR3 length: 14 amino acids. J was trimmed by 4 bases and V by 8 bases; bases with no gene match: 6.

The chain combines TRBV5-1 with TRBJ2-3, with TRBD2 matching 7 bases. V was pared by 4 bases and J by 3 bases, with 8 bases of the junction left unmatched. Germline values: CDR1 SGHRS, CDR2 YFSETQ. This CDR3 spans 15 amino acids. The CDR3 DNA sequence: TGCGCCAGCAGCCCCCTTAGACTAGCTACAGATACGCAGTATTTT. Translating gives CASSPLRLATDTQYF.

The chain joins TRBV29-1 to TRBJ2-1; D gene ambiguous. V lost 3 bases and J lost 9, with 9 bases in between. CDR3 length: 11 residues. From germline, CDR1 is SQVTM and CDR2 ANQGSEA. CDR3 coding DNA: TGCAGCGTTGACTTTGGGGTTGAGCAGTTCTTC. This encodes CSVDFGVEQFF.

The chain couples TRBV2 to TRBJ1-5, with D possibly being TRBD1 (5 bases). V lost 5 bases to trimming and J lost 3 bases, with 14 bases between them. Germline CDR1 SNHLY, CDR2 FYNNEI. The CDR3 loop spans 15 amino acids. CDR3 nucleotides: TGTGCCAGCAGTTCGGGTGTAGGGGACAATCAGCCCCAGCATTTT. Translation: CASSSGVGDNQPQHF.

The chain uses TRBV5-1 and TRBJ2-5, with D unclear. This CDR3 contains 11 residues. The ends were cut back, 3 bases at V and 5 bases at J, with 5 bases in the middle. From germline, CDR1 is SGHRS and CDR2 YFSETQ. CDR3: CASSSVETQYF. CDR3 bases: TGCGCCAGCAGCTCCGTGGAGACCCAGTACTTC.

This chain joins TRBV7-3 and TRBJ2-3; 8 bases are shared with TRBD1. Trimming took 2 bases from V and 3 from J; bases not matched to a gene: 7. The germline CDR1 and CDR2 sequences are SGHTA and FQGTGA. This CDR3 contains 16 residues. The CDR3 sequence: CASSLVPGQGTDTQYF. CDR3 sequence (DNA): TGTGCCAGCAGCTTAGTCCCCGGACAGGGTACAGATACGCAGTATTTT. Using reference TRBV7-3 and TRBJ2-3 for the parts outside the CDR3, the full variable domain is GAGVSQTPSNKVTEKGKYVELRCDPISGHTALYWYRQSLGQGPEFLIYFQGTGAADDSGLPNDRFFAVRPEGSVSTLKIQRTERGDSAVYLCASSLVPGQGTDTQYFGPGTRLTVL.

This clonotype was counted a single time. V gene TRBV5-6 combines with J gene TRBJ2-2; TRBD2 aligns across 14 bases. In germline, CDR1 is SGHDT, CDR2 YYEEEE. V was clipped by 5 bases and J by 4 bases; unmatched bases: 4. The CDR3 has 16 residues. The CDR3 DNA is TGTGCCAGCAGTTTTGGACTAGCGGGGGGCACCGGGGAGCTGTTTTTT. This sequence encodes CASSFGLAGGTGELFF.

The rearrangement joins TRBV7-2 to TRBJ2-2; D possibly corresponds to TRBD2 (6 bases). Between the trimmed V and J ends, which lost 3 bases and 1 base, there was a span of 12 bases. The CDR3 runs to 16 residues. Looked up from germline, CDR1 is SGHTA and CDR2 is FQGNSA. The CDR3 spells CASSFSGTRNTGELFF. CDR3 DNA sequence: TGTGCCAGCAGCTTTAGCGGAACCCGGAACACCGGGGAGCTGTTTTTT.

The chain combines TRBV10-3 with TRBJ2-3; D may be TRBD1 (6 bases). V was shortened by 1 base and J by 1 base, with 9 bases between the two germline ends. The CDR3 consists of 15 residues. Germline lookup yields CDR1 ENHRY and CDR2 SYGVKD. The CDR3 loop reads CAISEFNRGTDTQYF. The CDR3 bases are TGTGCCATCAGTGAGTTTAACAGGGGCACAGATACGCAGTATTTT.

This clonotype was found once. The genes are TRBV6-2 or TRBV6-3 and TRBJ1-1; possible D gene TRBD1, 5 bases. This CDR3 has 13 amino acids. Trimming removed 6 bases from V and 4 bases from J, with 12 bases in between. From germline, CDR1 is MNHEY and CDR2 SVGEGT. The CDR3 DNA reads as TGTGCCAGCAGGATACCGGGGGGCACTGAAGCTTTCTTT. Its translation is CASRIPGGTEAFF.

Concerning this clonotype: One junction end does not reproduce the germline sequence, and a read error may be involved. The rearrangement uses TRBV23-1 and TRBJ1-1, with no clear D. TRBV23-1 is given ORF status, its function remaining uncertain. The CDR3 is made up of 15 amino acids. CDR3 loop: CASSQSRRAKAEAFF. The CDR3 DNA reads TGCGCCAGCAGCCAATCCAGGAGAGCCAAAGCTGAAGCTTTCTTT.

The genes are TRBV7-9 and TRBJ2-5; 7 bases map to TRBD2. From germline, CDR1 is SEHNR and CDR2 FQNEAQ (reference sequence). V was pared by 5 bases and J by 5 bases, with 8 bases of the junction left unmatched. The CDR3 totals 14 residues. The CDR3 sequence is CASSGGPAGETQYF. The CDR3 DNA follows: TGTGCCAGCAGCGGAGGGCCAGCGGGGGAGACCCAGTACTTC.

The chain is built from TRBV19 and TRBJ2-5; 13 nucleotides match TRBD2. V shed 4 bases, J shed 3 bases, and the junction held 2 bases outside the gene matches. The CDR3 length is 15 residues. Looked up from germline, CDR1 is LNHDA and CDR2 is SQIVND (reference sequence). CDR3 bases: TGTGCCAGTAGTAACGGACTAGCGGGGGAAGAGACCCAGTACTTC. Translated, it gives CASSNGLAGEETQYF. Using reference TRBV19 and TRBJ2-5 for the parts outside the CDR3, the full variable domain is DGGITQSPKYLFRKEGQNVTLSCEQNLNHDAMYWYRQDPGQGLRLIYYSQIVNDFQKGDIAEGYSVSREKKESFPLTVTSAQKNPTAFYLCASSNGLAGEETQYFGPGTRLLVL.

This chain joins TRBV12-3 or TRBV12-4 and TRBJ1-2; D possibly corresponds to TRBD1 (6 bases). The V gene lost 5 bases and the J gene lost 8 bases, with 18 bases spanning the gap. This CDR3 is 14 amino acids long. Here the CDR3 reads CASSHPGQPLGYTF. The CDR3 nucleotides are TGTGCCAGCAGTCACCCCGGACAGCCTTTGGGCTACACCTTC.

DNA for the CDR3: TGTGCTAGTGGTTTGGGGCAACAGGGAGAAGAGACCCAGTACTTC. It is translated as CASGLGQQGEETQYF. The chain combines TRBV12-5 with TRBJ2-5; possibly TRBD1 for D (6 bases). This CDR3 has 15 residues. The germline CDR1 and CDR2 sequences are LGHNT and FRNRAP. Trimming removed 1 base at V and 3 bases at J, with 12 bases between.

The V and J genes are TRBV29-1 and TRBJ2-7; TRBD1 aligns across 12 bases. This CDR3 comprises 14 residues. Losses at the gene ends were 7 bases for V and 5 bases for J; bases not matched to a gene: 9. Germline V lookup: CDR1 SQVTM, CDR2 ANQGSEA. The CDR3 here is CSAGVGQGADEQYF. In nucleotides, the CDR3 is TGCAGCGCCGGGGTGGGACAGGGGGCCGACGAGCAGTACTTC.

The J gene is TRBJ2-1, the V gene TRBV29-1; D is unresolved. Trimming took 3 bases from V and 4 from J, leaving 16 bases between them. The CDR3 is 15 residues long. The germline V gene encodes CDR1 SQVTM and CDR2 ANQGSEA. The CDR3 here is CSVEGTAPPYNEQFF. CDR3 nucleotides: TGCAGCGTTGAGGGTACTGCCCCCCCATACAATGAGCAGTTCTTC.

The V gene is TRBV7-8, the J gene TRBJ1-6, with D maybe TRBD1 (5 bases). The germline V gene encodes CDR1 SGHVS and CDR2 FQNEAQ. This CDR3 contains 17 residues. Trimming stripped 0 bases from V and 5 bases from J, with 14 bases between. CDR3 in DNA: TGTGCCAGCAGCTTAGCCCGTCCTGGGGGAAATAATTCACCCCTCCACTTT. Its translation: CASSLARPGGNNSPLHF.

The rearrangement links TRBV5-4 to TRBJ2-5; TRBD1 might be the D (6 bases). V lost 7 bases and J 1 base, leaving 11 bases between the germline ends. CDR1 is SGHNT and CDR2 is YYREEE in the germline V gene (reference sequence). The CDR3 contains 13 residues. As DNA, the CDR3 is TGTGCCAGCCGTGGACAGTTCCAAGAGACCCAGTACTTC. Protein product: CASRGQFQETQYF. The entire variable domain, with the rest obtained from reference TRBV5-4 and TRBJ2-5, is as follows: ETGVTQSPTHLIKTRGQQVTLRCSSQSGHNTVSWYQQALGQGPQFIFQYYREEENGRGNFPPRFSGLQFPNYSSELNVNALELDDSALYLCASRGQFQETQYFGPGTRLLVL.

This clonotype was observed a few times. The gene calls are TRBV3-1 and TRBJ2-5, with 7 bases that match TRBD2. V shed 5 bases and J 7 bases; nucleotides not matched to a gene: 19. The CDR3 totals 17 residues. Germline V gene data show CDR1 as LGHDT and CDR2 as YNNKEL (reference sequence). The CDR3 DNA reads as TGTGCCAGCAGCTCGATTGGCACGTCGAGACCGGGAGGGACCCAGTACTTC. Its translation is CASSSIGTSRPGGTQYF.

This chain uses TRBV6-5 with TRBJ2-3; D is perhaps TRBD2 (6 bases). The CDR3 runs to 15 residues. The ends were cut back, 6 bases at V and 2 bases at J, with 15 bases in the middle. CDR1 and CDR2 (germline): MNHEY, SVGAGI. CDR3 loop: CASRLSGGDTDTQYF. The CDR3 DNA is TGTGCCAGCAGACTTAGCGGAGGCGACACAGATACGCAGTATTTT.

The chain uses TRBV4-3 and TRBJ2-2; TRBD1 aligns across 9 bases. Germline V gives CDR1 LGHNA, CDR2 YSLEER. The CDR3 length is 16 residues. With V trimmed by 1 base and J by 5 bases, 5 bases remained unmatched. For the CDR3, the DNA is TGCGCCAGCAGCCAAGGGGACAGGGAGGGAACCGGGGAGCTGTTTTTT. Its protein is CASSQGDREGTGELFF.

The chain couples TRBV7-9 to TRBJ1-2, with D unresolved. Germline CDR1 SEHNR, CDR2 FQNEAQ (reference sequence). The V and J ends lost 2 bases and 7 bases respectively, with 5 bases between them. This CDR3 comprises 11 residues. The CDR3 bases are TGTGCCAGCAGCTTAACGTTTGGCTACACCTTC. Its translation: CASSLTFGYTF.